This TCR beta chain was sequenced for a study of PD-L1 blockade in urothelial cancer. Germline CDR1 SEHNR, CDR2 FQNEAQ (reference sequence). V gave up 6 bases and J gave up 0 bases, with 12 bases separating them. The CDR3 spans 15 residues. Method: immunoSEQ multiplex PCR; TCRdb's copy keeps in-frame clones and lacks some. The table records under 35,000 clones, about 90% of them present only once. The sequencing here drew on PBMCs, taken around atezolizumab (anti-PD-L1) treatment. The TCR sequence derives from a man aged 45-60 years with urothelial cancer. The genes are TRBV7-9 and TRBJ2-1, with D maybe TRBD2 (6 bases). As DNA, the CDR3 is TGTGCCAGCAGTGCGGACGGGAGCTCCTACAATGAGCAGTTCTTC. Translating gives CASSADGSSYNEQFF.